Reported below is one T cell receptor (beta chain). The entry originates in a study of blood T cell repertoires in COVID-19. For the study at large: Acute and convalescent COVID-19 specimens originated in the United States, Italy and Spain.

In the authors' workflow: Quantification of nucleated cells was approximated via reference gene primer amplification. The table came from immunoSEQ multiplex PCR; TCRdb's copy has only in-frame clones and leaves some out. V, J and clone size are taken as reported in that table, and D and trimming were inferred from the DNA itself. Here the sample spans roughly 130,000 clones, approximately 84% being singletons. The clonotype comes from a woman aged 55-69 years with acute or convalescent COVID-19. The specimen sequenced was peripheral blood.

The CDR3 DNA sequence: TGTGCCAGCAGCTTAATTTGGGGGGGTAATCAGCCCCAGCATTTT. Its translation is CASSLIWGGNQPQHF. The gene calls are TRBV7-2 and TRBJ1-5, with a weak D call TRBD1 (5 bases). The CDR3 covers 15 residues. Trimming took off 2 bases at V and 4 bases at J, with 12 bases between the two ends. The germline V gene encodes CDR1 SGHTA and CDR2 FQGNSA.